This TCR beta chain is drawn from a study of blood T cell repertoires in COVID-19. The assay was immunoSEQ multiplex PCR, and TCRdb's table has in-frame clones only and misses some. Counted here are some 150,000 clones, over 70% occurring once; the ten biggest clones make up approximately 0.5%. The sequence was collected from a man aged 55 to 69 with acute or convalescent COVID-19. The sample was peripheral blood.

The DNA for the CDR3 is TGTGCCACCAGCAGAGATCCGGGCCAAGAGACCCAGTACTTC. Translating gives CATSRDPGQETQYF. The genes are TRBV15 and TRBJ2-5; no firm D call. The CDR3 extends over 14 amino acids. Germline CDR1 LNHNV, CDR2 YYDKDF (reference sequence). Trimming removed 0 bases from V and 1 base from J, with 6 bases in between. Filled out from reference TRBV15 and TRBJ2-5, the complete variable domain reads DAMVIQNPRYQVTQFGKPVTLSCSQTLNHNVMYWYQQKSSQAPKLLFHYYDKDFNNEADTPDNFQSRRPNTSFCFLDIRSPGLGDTAMYLCATSRDPGQETQYFGPGTRLLVL.